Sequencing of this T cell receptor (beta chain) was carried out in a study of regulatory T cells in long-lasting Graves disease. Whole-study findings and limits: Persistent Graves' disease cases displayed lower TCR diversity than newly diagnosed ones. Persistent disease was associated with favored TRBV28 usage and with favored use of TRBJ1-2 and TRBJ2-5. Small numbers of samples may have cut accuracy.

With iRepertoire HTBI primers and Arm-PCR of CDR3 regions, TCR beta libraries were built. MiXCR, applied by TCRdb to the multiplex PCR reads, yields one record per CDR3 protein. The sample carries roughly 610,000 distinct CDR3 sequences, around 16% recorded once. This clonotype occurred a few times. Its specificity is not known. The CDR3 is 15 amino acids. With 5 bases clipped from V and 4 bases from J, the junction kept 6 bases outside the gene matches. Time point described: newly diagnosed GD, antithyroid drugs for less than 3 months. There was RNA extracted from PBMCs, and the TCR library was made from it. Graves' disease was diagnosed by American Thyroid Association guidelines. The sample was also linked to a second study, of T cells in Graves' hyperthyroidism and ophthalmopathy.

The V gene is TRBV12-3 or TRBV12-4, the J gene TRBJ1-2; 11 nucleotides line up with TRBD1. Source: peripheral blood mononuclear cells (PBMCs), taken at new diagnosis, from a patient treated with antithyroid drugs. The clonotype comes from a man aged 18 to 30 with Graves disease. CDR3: CASSTGQGATYGYTF. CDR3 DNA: TGTGCCAGCAGTACCGGACAGGGGGCTACCTATGGCTACACCTTC.